A selection of T cell receptor beta chains follows, all from one sample in a study of CXCR3-negative and CXCR3-positive naive CD8 T cells. TCRdb re-called the 5' RACE reads; one entry per CDR3 protein, DNA not given. The sample has under 150,000 distinct CDR3 sequences. What was sequenced was naive CXCR3+ CD8+ T cells from blood. These receptors all come from a human donor in good health. Some clones in this sample may be carry-over from other donors' samples. The CDR3 runs from the conserved cysteine through the conserved F or W.

CDR3aa: CASNLQGGTEAFF
len: 13
j_gene: TRBJ1-1
v_gene: TRBV6-6

CDR3aa: CASSPSPGVGSHEQYF
len: 16
j_gene: TRBJ2-7
v_gene: TRBV21-1

CDR3aa: CATSRDRGKSYEQYF
len: 15
j_gene: TRBJ2-7
v_gene: TRBV15

CDR3aa: CASSEYIVARDSYEQYF
len: 17
j_gene: TRBJ2-7
v_gene: TRBV25-1

CDR3aa: CASSYAQGFPFYEQYF
len: 16
j_gene: TRBJ2-7
v_gene: TRBV27

CDR3aa: CASSVRPYSNQPQHF
len: 15
j_gene: TRBJ1-5
v_gene: TRBV2

CDR3aa: CASSSPERWGAYEQYF
len: 16
j_gene: TRBJ2-7
v_gene: TRBV6-2/TRBV6-3

CDR3aa: CASSQEGRDEQFF
len: 13
j_gene: TRBJ2-1
v_gene: TRBV14

CDR3aa: CAIGQGNEQYF
len: 11
j_gene: TRBJ2-7
v_gene: TRBV10-3

CDR3aa: CASSQRTSADTQYF
len: 14
j_gene: TRBJ2-3
v_gene: TRBV4-1

CDR3aa: CASSFLEHKRFYEQYF
len: 16
j_gene: TRBJ2-7
v_gene: TRBV13

CDR3aa: CSAIPTTASTDTQYF
len: 15
j_gene: TRBJ2-3
v_gene: TRBV20-1

CDR3aa: CASAQPKDTEAFF
len: 13
j_gene: TRBJ1-1
v_gene: TRBV6-2/TRBV6-3

CDR3aa: CASSLVVHEQFF
len: 12
j_gene: TRBJ2-1
v_gene: TRBV2

CDR3aa: CASSLSPGYEADTQYF
len: 16
j_gene: TRBJ2-3
v_gene: TRBV28

CDR3aa: CASSPSLTGGSYSEQFF
len: 17
j_gene: TRBJ2-1
v_gene: TRBV6-5

CDR3aa: CASSQAGLGDYEQYF
len: 15
j_gene: TRBJ2-7
v_gene: TRBV27

CDR3aa: CASSYSGWRTDNTGELFF
len: 18
j_gene: TRBJ2-2
v_gene: TRBV6-2/TRBV6-3

CDR3aa: CASGGGETQYF
len: 11
j_gene: TRBJ2-5
v_gene: TRBV12-3/TRBV12-4

CDR3aa: CASSLRTGGTDTQYF
len: 15
j_gene: TRBJ2-3
v_gene: TRBV28

CDR3aa: CASSQETGGTQPQHF
len: 15
j_gene: TRBJ1-5
v_gene: TRBV4-3

CDR3aa: CASSFRSLDRQETQYF
len: 16
j_gene: TRBJ2-5
v_gene: TRBV5-4

CDR3aa: CASSPLLTSSYNEQFF
len: 16
j_gene: TRBJ2-1
v_gene: TRBV12-3/TRBV12-4

CDR3aa: CASSYRDRGVYEQYF
len: 15
j_gene: TRBJ2-7
v_gene: TRBV27

CDR3aa: CASSTLTGLYEQYF
len: 14
j_gene: TRBJ2-7
v_gene: TRBV28

CDR3aa: CASSDPSDNPRYNEQFF
len: 17
j_gene: TRBJ2-1
v_gene: TRBV25-1

CDR3aa: CASSPWTGSYEQYF
len: 14
j_gene: TRBJ2-7
v_gene: TRBV3-1

CDR3aa: CASSLARSSYEQYF
len: 14
j_gene: TRBJ2-7
v_gene: TRBV5-1

CDR3aa: CARSLMFGGVTEAFF
len: 15
j_gene: TRBJ1-1
v_gene: TRBV7-2

CDR3aa: CASSDWEQGAQGYGYTF
len: 17
j_gene: TRBJ1-2
v_gene: TRBV6-6

CDR3aa: CASRDPRTSGRSDTGELFF
len: 19
j_gene: TRBJ2-2
v_gene: TRBV21-1

CDR3aa: CASISERVGLYSNQPQHF
len: 18
j_gene: TRBJ1-5
v_gene: TRBV19

CDR3aa: CAISESGGIYNEQFF
len: 15
j_gene: TRBJ2-1
v_gene: TRBV10-3